This is a list of T cell receptor beta chains from one sample in a study of OX40 agonist ivuxolimab in advanced cancers. Sequencing was performed with immunoSEQ multiplex PCR; in TCRdb, only in-frame clones are kept and a portion is missing. The sample lists roughly 100,000 clones, 87% occurring once. The sample here was CD4+ or CD8+ T cells sorted from blood, taken in a trial of the OX40 agonist ivuxolimab. These receptors came from an adult with an advanced solid tumor such as melanoma, head and neck, liver or kidney cancer. CDR3s include the opening cysteine and the closing phenylalanine or tryptophan. D genes are given only for firm matches. Not all rows give a size; the values are once, few, many and, for expanded clones, a class.

v_gene,abundance,d_gene,j_gene,CDR3nt,CDR3aa
TRBV5-6,-,TRBD1,TRBJ2-1,TGTGCCAGCAGCTTAGGGGGCGTAAGCTCCTACAATGAGCAGTTCTTC,CASSLGGVSSYNEQFF
TRBV7-9,few,-,TRBJ1-6,TGTGCCAGCAGCTTAGTTCAGACCTTT,CASSLVQTF
TRBV5-1,-,TRBD1,TRBJ1-1,TGCGCCAGCAGCTTGGAGGACAGGCAAGCTTTCTTT,CASSLEDRQAFF
TRBV27,-,-,TRBJ1-1,TGTGCCAGCAGTTTATTTCCGGAACGAGAAGCTTTCTTT,CASSLFPEREAFF
TRBV7-8,-,-,TRBJ2-7,TGTGCCAGCAGCTTAGAGGCAGGGCGAGCCTACGAGCAGTACTTC,CASSLEAGRAYEQYF
TRBV5-4,-,TRBD1,TRBJ1-1,TGTGCCAGCAGGACAGGGGGCTTGGGCACTGAAGCTTTCTTT,CASRTGGLGTEAFF
TRBV6-6,-,TRBD2,TRBJ2-3,TGTGCCAGCCGAGAAGCGGGGGGTTCTGATACGCAGTATTTT,CASREAGGSDTQYF
TRBV2,-,-,TRBJ2-4,TGTGCCAGCAGTGTGGGACGCGCTCTAGCCAAAAACATTCAGTACTTC,CASSVGRALAKNIQYF
TRBV7-9,-,-,TRBJ2-5,TGTGCCAGCAGCTTAGATTTCGGTAGGGAGACCCAGTACTTC,CASSLDFGRETQYF
TRBV27,-,-,TRBJ1-5,TGTGCCAGCAGTTTATCGACGGTCGGGGGCGGGGGTAATCAGCCCCAGCATTTT,CASSLSTVGGGGNQPQHF
TRBV30,-,-,TRBJ1-2,TGTGCCTGGAGGAGCGAGGATAACTATGGCTACACCTTC,CAWRSEDNYGYTF
TRBV5-4,-,-,TRBJ2-2,TGTGCCAGCAGCTTGGGCGGAGCTACCGGGGAGCTGTTTTTT,CASSLGGATGELFF
TRBV5-4,-,TRBD1,TRBJ1-2,TGTGCCAGCAGCCCAACAGGGGGCCCCAGGAACTATGGCTACACCTTC,CASSPTGGPRNYGYTF
TRBV13,-,-,TRBJ2-7,TGTGCCAGCAGCTTAAACGACGTAGGAGAGAACTACGAGCAGTACTTC,CASSLNDVGENYEQYF
TRBV5-1,-,-,TRBJ1-4,TGCGCCAGCAGCTTAGGGGCTTCCGGGGAAAAACTGTTTTTT,CASSLGASGEKLFF
TRBV6-6,-,TRBD1,TRBJ1-5,TGTGCCAGCAGCGCAGGGGGCCTAAATCAGCCCCAGCATTTT,CASSAGGLNQPQHF
TRBV5-1,once,-,TRBJ2-1,TGCGCCAGCACGGGGAGCGGCCTCTACAATGAGCAGTTCTTC,CASTGSGLYNEQFF
TRBV5-6,once,-,TRBJ1-1,TGTGCCAGCAGCCGAGCAGGGAGGCAAGCTTTCTTT,CASSRAGRQAFF
TRBV2,-,-,TRBJ2-3,TGTGCCAGCAGTGACAGGTTCACAGATACGCAGTATTTT,CASSDRFTDTQYF
TRBV7-6,-,-,TRBJ1-1,TGTGCCAGCAGCCCCGGGACACAGCGTGAAGCTTTCTTT,CASSPGTQREAFF
TRBV18,-,-,TRBJ1-3,TGTGCCAGCTCACTAAGGGTGTCCTCTGGAAACACCATATATTTT,CASSLRVSSGNTIYF
TRBV6-5,-,TRBD2,TRBJ2-1,TGTGCCAGCCGCCCGACTAGCGGGGGTCAAAATGAGCAGTTCTTC,CASRPTSGGQNEQFF
TRBV5-1,-,TRBD1,TRBJ1-4,TGCGCCAGCAGCCTGACAGGGAATAATGAAAAACTGTTTTTT,CASSLTGNNEKLFF
TRBV18,-,-,TRBJ1-4,TGTGCCAGCTCACCATATCGTCCCGCACAGGGCGGTGAAAAACTGTTTTTT,CASSPYRPAQGGEKLFF
TRBV19,-,-,TRBJ2-1,TGTGCCAGTAGAATTCGCCGTCGGGTCCTGCACAATGAGCAGTTCTTC,CASRIRRRVLHNEQFF
TRBV5-5,-,-,TRBJ1-6,TGTGCCAGCAGCTTGACAGGGTTGGATTCACCCCTCCACTTT,CASSLTGLDSPLHF
TRBV29-1,-,-,TRBJ2-1,TGCAGCGTTGAAGCTCTCCACAGGGCCGCGAGCAATGAGCAGTTCTTC,CSVEALHRAASNEQFF
TRBV4-3,-,TRBD2,TRBJ2-3,TGCGCCAGCAGCCAAGAAACCGGGACTAGCCGATATTTT,CASSQETGTSRYF
TRBV19,once,TRBD1,TRBJ1-5,TGTGCCAGTAGTGCCACAGGGGTGGGTCAGCCCCAGCATTTT,CASSATGVGQPQHF
TRBV7-6,once,TRBD2,TRBJ2-5,TGTGCCAGCAGCTTAGGGACTAGCGGGGGCGTGCCCAGAGAGACCCAGTACTTC,CASSLGTSGGVPRETQYF
TRBV6-5,once,-,TRBJ2-1,TGCGAAGGGCGGACTTCCTACAATGAGCAGTTCTTC,CEGRTSYNEQFF
TRBV7-3,-,TRBD1,TRBJ1-2,TGTGCCAGCAGCTTATCACCGGGACAGGGCCACTATGGCTACACCTTC,CASSLSPGQGHYGYTF
TRBV7-2,-,-,TRBJ1-1,TGTGCCAGCAGCCAGACAGTTCTTGAAGCTTTCTTT,CASSQTVLEAFF
TRBV30,-,TRBD1,TRBJ2-6,TGTGCCTGGAGCCAGGGGGCTGGGGCCAACGTCCTGACTTTC,CAWSQGAGANVLTF
TRBV5-8,-,-,TRBJ1-1,TGTGCCAGCAGCTTACGGTCGAACACTGAAGCTTTCTTT,CASSLRSNTEAFF
TRBV11-2,-,TRBD1,TRBJ2-1,TGTGCCAGCAGCTGGGTGAAGGGGGCGGCTAATGAGCAGTTCTTC,CASSWVKGAANEQFF